This is a list of T cell receptor beta chains from one sample in a study of cytomegalovirus exposure and HLA in healthy donors. The data were produced by immunoSEQ multiplex PCR, yet TCRdb's version contains in-frame clones alone and is incomplete. This table has under 150,000 clones, about 79% appearing once. The sequenced sample was PBMCs. All receptors derive from a man between 35 and 55 years old in good health and CMV-seropositive. Both conserved end residues are part of each CDR3. The order of the fields is CDR3 protein, CDR3 DNA, D gene, J gene, V gene, clone size. A D gene is named only where the DNA matches it firmly. The listing skips clone size in some rows; elsewhere it reads once, few, many or a size class.

CASSSGTGVFGANVLTF	TGTGCCAGCAGTTCCGGGACAGGGGTGTTTGGGGCCAACGTCCTGACTTTC	TRBD1	TRBJ2-6	TRBV28	NA
CASIKTGNLRQETQYF	TGTGCCAGCATCAAGACAGGTAACTTACGACAAGAGACCCAGTACTTC	NA	TRBJ2-5	TRBV5-6	NA
CASSPKAGGSTQYF	TGTGCCAGCAGCCCCAAAGCGGGGGGTTCTACGCAGTATTTT	TRBD2	TRBJ2-3	TRBV13	NA
CASKLHRGPTGELFF	TGTGCCAGCAAGCTACACAGGGGCCCCACCGGGGAGCTGTTTTTT	TRBD1	TRBJ2-2	TRBV27	NA
CASSQGGYEQYF	TGCGCCAGCAGCCAAGGCGGCTACGAGCAGTACTTC	NA	TRBJ2-7	TRBV4-3	NA
CASSLARGRGPTYEQYF	TGTGCCAGCAGCTTAGCTCGCGGCAGGGGGCCTACCTACGAGCAGTACTTC	TRBD1	TRBJ2-7	TRBV7-2	NA
CASSQEPGNSNQPQHF	TGCGCCAGCAGCCAAGAGCCCGGGAACAGCAATCAGCCCCAGCATTTT	NA	TRBJ1-5	TRBV4-1	NA
CASSWTSGSQDNEQFF	TGTGCCAGTAGTTGGACTAGCGGGAGTCAAGACAATGAGCAGTTCTTC	TRBD2	TRBJ2-1	TRBV19	medium-sized
CASSYASGGTDTQYF	TGTGCCAGCAGCTACGCTAGCGGGGGCACAGATACGCAGTATTTT	TRBD2	TRBJ2-3	TRBV7-9	NA
CASSRHTGSSYNEQFF	TGTGCCAGTAGTAGGCATACCGGGTCCTCCTACAATGAGCAGTTCTTC	NA	TRBJ2-1	TRBV19	NA
CASSYHAGQGYNEQFF	TGTGCCAGCAGCTACCATGCGGGACAGGGGTACAATGAGCAGTTCTTC	TRBD1	TRBJ2-1	TRBV13	once
CASSDGGRGPWTQYF	TGTGCCAGCAGCGACGGCGGGCGGGGCCCATGGACCCAGTACTTC	NA	TRBJ2-5	TRBV9	once
CASSPLGAGFSTDTQYF	TGTGCCAGCAGTCCCCTCGGAGCGGGCTTCAGCACAGATACGCAGTATTTT	NA	TRBJ2-3	TRBV27	NA
CASSYRGASNQPQHF	TGTGCCAGCAGTTATCGGGGGGCGAGCAATCAGCCCCAGCATTTT	NA	TRBJ1-5	TRBV6-5	few
CASSRTGVNYEQYF	TGCGCCAGCAGCCGAACAGGGGTTAACTACGAGCAGTACTTC	TRBD1	TRBJ2-7	TRBV5-1	NA
CASSLKTGNTDTQYF	TGTGCCAGCAGCTTGAAGACAGGGAATACAGATACGCAGTATTTT	TRBD1	TRBJ2-3	TRBV5-4	NA
CASSLTDLLSGNTIYF	TGTGCCAGCAGTCTTACCGACTTACTCTCTGGAAACACCATATATTTT	NA	TRBJ1-3	TRBV2	NA
CASSVADGKNYEQYF	TGTGCCAGCAGCGTAGCTGACGGGAAGAACTACGAGCAGTACTTC	NA	TRBJ2-7	TRBV9	NA
CASSDSGQLFF	TGTGCCAGCAGTGACTCGGGGCAGCTGTTCTTC	NA	TRBJ2-1	TRBV6-4	NA
CASSVGTSGTYNEQFF	TGTGCCAGCAGCGTAGGAACTAGCGGGACGTACAATGAGCAGTTCTTC	TRBD2	TRBJ2-1	TRBV9	NA
CASGRLNTEAFF	TGTGCTTCCGGTCGGTTAAACACTGAAGCTTTCTTT	NA	TRBJ1-1	TRBV30	NA
CAWSPKGGGLAKNIQYF	TGTGCCTGGAGTCCCAAGGGCGGGGGGCTAGCCAAAAACATTCAGTACTTC	TRBD2	TRBJ2-4	TRBV30	NA
CAISEHGENTGELFF	TGTGCCATCAGTGAGCACGGGGAGAACACCGGGGAGCTGTTTTTT	NA	TRBJ2-2	TRBV10-3	once
CASSTPDRGPTEAFF	TGTGCCAGCAGCACCCCAGACAGGGGACCCACTGAAGCTTTCTTT	TRBD1	TRBJ1-1	TRBV5-5	NA
CAISVGTSSYNEQFF	TGTGCCATCAGTGTAGGGACAAGCTCCTACAATGAGCAGTTCTTC	NA	TRBJ2-1	TRBV10-3	few
CASSLQEGNEQFF	TGTGCCAGCAGTCTCCAGGAGGGCAATGAGCAGTTCTTC	NA	TRBJ2-1	TRBV7-6	NA
CASSLGGANTGELFF	TGTGCCAGCAGCCTTGGGGGGGCGAACACCGGGGAGCTGTTTTTT	TRBD2	TRBJ2-2	TRBV28	NA
CASSILGGVGNEQFF	TGTGCCAGTAGTATTCTTGGAGGCGTCGGGAATGAGCAGTTCTTC	NA	TRBJ2-1	TRBV19	NA
CASSYGLDRAHGYTF	TGTGCCAGCAGTTACGGGCTAGACAGGGCCCATGGCTACACCTTC	TRBD1	TRBJ1-2	TRBV6-6	NA
CASRVNWQGATYGYTF	TGCGCCAGCAGGGTGAATTGGCAGGGGGCGACCTATGGCTACACCTTC	TRBD1	TRBJ1-2	TRBV5-1	NA
CASSMDREATEAFF	TGCGCCAGCAGTATGGACAGGGAGGCCACTGAAGCTTTCTTT	TRBD1	TRBJ1-1	TRBV5-1	NA
CASSLQATNTEAFF	TGCGCCAGCAGCCTACAGGCGACGAACACTGAAGCTTTCTTT	NA	TRBJ1-1	TRBV5-1	NA
CASSLSGLLNTGELFF	TGCGCCAGCAGCCTTTCGGGACTTCTGAACACCGGGGAGCTGTTTTTT	NA	TRBJ2-2	TRBV5-1	NA
CASSPSVRGKPEAFF	TGTGCCAGCAGCCCGTCCGTACGGGGAAAGCCTGAAGCTTTCTTT	NA	TRBJ1-1	TRBV6-5	NA
CASSLRTGEGSGANVLTF	TGTGCCAGCAGCTTACGGACAGGGGAGGGCTCTGGGGCCAACGTCCTGACTTTC	TRBD1	TRBJ2-6	TRBV11-3	NA
CASSKGAQPQHF	TGTGCCAGCAGCAAAGGGGCTCAGCCCCAGCATTTT	NA	TRBJ1-5	TRBV21-1	NA
CASSLVNRGSTDTQYF	TGCGCCAGCAGCTTGGTTAACAGGGGGTCAACAGATACGCAGTATTTT	TRBD1	TRBJ2-3	TRBV5-1	NA
CASSRGTSGRSEQFF	TGTGCCAGCAGTCGCGGGACTAGCGGGAGGAGTGAGCAGTTCTTC	TRBD2	TRBJ2-1	TRBV6-5	NA